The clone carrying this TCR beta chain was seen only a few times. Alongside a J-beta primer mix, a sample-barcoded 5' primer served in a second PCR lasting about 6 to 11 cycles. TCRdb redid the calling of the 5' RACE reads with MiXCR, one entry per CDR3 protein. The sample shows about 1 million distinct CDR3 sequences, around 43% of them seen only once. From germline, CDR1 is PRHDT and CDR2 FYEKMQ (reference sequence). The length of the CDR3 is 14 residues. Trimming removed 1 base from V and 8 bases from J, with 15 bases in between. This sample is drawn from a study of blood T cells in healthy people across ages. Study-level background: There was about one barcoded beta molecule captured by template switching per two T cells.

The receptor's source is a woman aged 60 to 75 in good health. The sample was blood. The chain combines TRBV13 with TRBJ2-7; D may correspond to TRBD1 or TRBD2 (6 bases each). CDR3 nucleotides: TGTGCCAGCAGCTTAGTGGGTCCCGGGGGCAAGCAGTACTTC. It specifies CASSLVGPGGKQYF.